This TCR beta chain was captured by sequencing in a study of technical replicates of blood from a handful of donors. The repertoire was sequenced with immunoSEQ multiplex PCR; TCRdb's copy has only in-frame clones and lacks some. This sample yields about 79,000 clones, of which about 91% are seen a single time; approximately 0.4% belongs to the top ten. CDR3 length: 13 amino acids. V gave up 7 bases and J gave up 5 bases, with 16 bases separating them. Specimen: T cells isolated from PBMCs. The TCR sequence derives from a human donor in good health. Some clones in this sample may be carry-over from other donors' samples. J is TRBJ2-7 and V is TRBV5-3; D perhaps matches TRBD2 (5 bases). TRBV5-3 is classed as an ORF, of uncertain function. The CDR3 sequence is CARCKRELNEQYF. The CDR3 nucleotides read TGTGCCAGATGTAAGAGGGAGTTAAACGAGCAGTACTTC.